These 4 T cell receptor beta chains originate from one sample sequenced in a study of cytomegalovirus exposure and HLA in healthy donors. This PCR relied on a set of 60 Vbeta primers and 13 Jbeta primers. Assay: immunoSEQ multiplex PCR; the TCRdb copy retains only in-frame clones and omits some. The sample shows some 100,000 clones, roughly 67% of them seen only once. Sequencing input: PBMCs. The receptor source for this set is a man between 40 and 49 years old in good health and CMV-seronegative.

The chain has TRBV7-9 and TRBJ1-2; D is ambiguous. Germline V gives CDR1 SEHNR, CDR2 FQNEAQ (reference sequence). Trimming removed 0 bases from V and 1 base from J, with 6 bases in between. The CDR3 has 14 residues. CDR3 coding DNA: TGTGCCAGCAGCTTAGCCCCAGTTAACTATGGCTACACCTTC. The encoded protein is CASSLAPVNYGYTF. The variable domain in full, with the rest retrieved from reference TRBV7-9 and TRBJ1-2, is DTGVSQNPRHKITKRGQNVTFRCDPISEHNRLYWYRQTLGQGPEFLTYFQNEAQLEKSRLLSDRFSAERPKGSFSTLEIQRTEQGDSAMYLCASSLAPVNYGYTFGSGTRLTVV.

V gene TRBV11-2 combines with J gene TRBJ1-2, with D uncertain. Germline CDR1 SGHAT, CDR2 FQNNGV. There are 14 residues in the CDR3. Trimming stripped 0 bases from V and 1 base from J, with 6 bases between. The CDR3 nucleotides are TGTGCCAGCAGCTTAGATCCGGGTAACTATGGCTACACCTTC. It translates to CASSLDPGNYGYTF. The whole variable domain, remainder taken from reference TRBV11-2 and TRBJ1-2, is EAGVAQSPRYKIIEKRQSVAFWCNPISGHATLYWYQQILGQGPKLLIQFQNNGVVDDSQLPKDRFSAERLKGVDSTLKIQPAKLEDSAVYLCASSLDPGNYGYTFGSGTRLTVV.

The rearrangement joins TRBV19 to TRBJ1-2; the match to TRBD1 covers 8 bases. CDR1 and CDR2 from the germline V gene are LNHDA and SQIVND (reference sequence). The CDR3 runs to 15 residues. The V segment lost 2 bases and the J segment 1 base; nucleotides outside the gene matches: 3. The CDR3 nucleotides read TGTGCCAGTAGTATACAGGGGGCGCGTAACTATGGCTACACCTTC. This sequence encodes CASSIQGARNYGYTF.

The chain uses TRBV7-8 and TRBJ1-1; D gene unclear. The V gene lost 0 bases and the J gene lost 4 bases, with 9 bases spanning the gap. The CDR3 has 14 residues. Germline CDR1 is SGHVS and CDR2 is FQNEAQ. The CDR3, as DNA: TGTGCCAGCAGCTTAGCGTCTGTGGCCACTGAAGCTTTCTTT. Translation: CASSLASVATEAFF.